This T cell receptor beta chain came from a study of shared clonotypes between healthy human individuals (dated by TCRdb to between 2020 and 2021). For the wider study: A few men and a couple of women, aged 18 to 49 years, made up the cohort. Different laboratories and diverse techniques were used to prepare libraries and sequence TCR repertoires, to increase sequencing depth and limit assay-specific biases. Blood TCR repertoires of five healthy adults were deeply sequenced to estimate repertoire size and the extent of clonotype sharing between individuals. For each donor, CD4 naive and CD4 memory were each given three plates, CD8 naive was given two plates, and CD8 memory was given one plate. Per donor, leukapheresis produced somewhere between about 0.9 and 10 billion PBMCs.

TCR CDR3 regions were amplified from genomic DNA by multiplex PCR using the deep immunoSEQ assay. For each cell subset, the extracted genomic DNA was distributed evenly across all wells of several immunoSEQ 96-well plates, and each plate served as one replicate. For sorted subsets, around 0.2 ug genomic DNA, equal to tens of thousands of T cell genomes, was loaded into each replicate PCR. Purified libraries were quantified with a Qubit 3.0 fluorometer, sized on a Bioanalyzer 2100, and re-quantified with the KAPA Library Quantification kit. A separate single-read 150-cycle Illumina NextSeq 550 flow cell was used to sequence each immunoSEQ 96-well plate. Concerning the study's data processing: Because only junctional sequences without quality scores were contained in the immunoSEQ output, filtering matching that applied to full-length reads could not be performed. Sequences were annotated with PyIR, a Python wrapper for IgBLAST v1.9, and V/J genes and CDR3 were assigned using IMGT germline references. Reads were filtered out if the reads had weak V/J assignments (E-value above 1e-6), no CDR3, stop codons, out-of-frame junctions, or ambiguous translated residues. V3J clonotypes were defined as sequences sharing an identical inferred V gene, J gene, and CDR3 amino acid sequence. To compute the percentage overlap between repertoires, the number of shared unique clonotypes was divided by the size of the smaller repertoire. Richness of each repertoire was evaluated using RTK rarefaction, the Chao1 estimator, and Recon v2.1 estimates of unobserved clonotypes. OLGA was used to compute generation probabilities for all TCRbeta clonotypes that the gDNA method yielded from a handful of donors. TCRdb took over this immuneACCESS table, retaining in-frame rearrangements with V and J assigned. Such tables are incomplete; in checked studies, under half of the missing clones stem from an unresolved V gene, and the remainder is unexplained. V and J calls and clone size are as listed in that table; D and trimming were resolved from the DNA. This sample has roughly 2,000,000 clones in its table, and about 95% of those were observed once. The ten largest clones add up to 1.2% of the sample.

Concerning this clone: The target of this receptor is not known. Base qualities are missing; no much larger clone stands one base away.

There are 14 amino acids in the CDR3, from cysteine to phenylalanine inclusive. Of the read, only the CDR3 DNA is kept; its 42 bases are in frame from base 1. V loses 1 base of germline sequence and J loses 5 bases, and the interval between the two ends is 11 bases. Taken from the germline V gene, the CDR1 and CDR2 loops are MGHRA and YSYEKL. Broad study findings and their caveats: Approximately 5% of naive CD4, roughly 3.5% of naive CD8, roughly 2.4% of memory CD4, and 0.35% to 0.4% of memory CD8 clonotypes were shared across four donors. Clonotypes shared by all four sorted-subset donors showed higher generation probabilities than non-shared clonotypes. Incomplete sequencing was indicated by rarefaction of sorted-subset datasets, despite the large sequencing depth. Sampling was restricted to blood, and TCR repertoires in tissues likely differ from the TCR repertoires found in blood. Naive subsets generally had larger estimated clonotype richness than memory subsets did. Based on pairwise subsampling, the degree of clonotype sharing among donors was expected to be affected by sequencing depth. Because the study included only a small number of donors, the genetic and exposure-history diversity represented was limited.

For the CD8 naive samples, CD45RO-negative cells were positively selected for CCR7, yielding a CD45RA+CCR7+ population from which TemRA cells were excluded. Donors were healthy HIV-negative adults with no recently reported acute infections or vaccinations. Every donor was a Caucasian adult residing in Nashville, Tennessee, USA. Blood was collected by leukapheresis, and PBMCs were isolated by Ficoll-Histopaque density gradient centrifugation and then cryopreserved in liquid nitrogen vapor phase. Purity and quantity of every magnetically sorted T cell population were checked by analytical flow cytometry. Genomic DNA was isolated from each sorted fraction and quantified by UV absorbance on a Nanodrop 2000c.

This TCR was recovered from a young man in good health. The sequencing sample was made of naive CD8+ T cells sorted from blood. Interpreted using the paper, the cell subset or site label stands for: CD45RA+CCR7+. Rearrangement joined TRBV4-1 to TRBJ1-1; a confident D gene designation cannot be given. In nucleotides, the sequence is TGCGCCAGCAGCCAAGCGCCGGAAGCGACTGAAGCTTTCTTT. Its translation is CASSQAPEATEAFF.